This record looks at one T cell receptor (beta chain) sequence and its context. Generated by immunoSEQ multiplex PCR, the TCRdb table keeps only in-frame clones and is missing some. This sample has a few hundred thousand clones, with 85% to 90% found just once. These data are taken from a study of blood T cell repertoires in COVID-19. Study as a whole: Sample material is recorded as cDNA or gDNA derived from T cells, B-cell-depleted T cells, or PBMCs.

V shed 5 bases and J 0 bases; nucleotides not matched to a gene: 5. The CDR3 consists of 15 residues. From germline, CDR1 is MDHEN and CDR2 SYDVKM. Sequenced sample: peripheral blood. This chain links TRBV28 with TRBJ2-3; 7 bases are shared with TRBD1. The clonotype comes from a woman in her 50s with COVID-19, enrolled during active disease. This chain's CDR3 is CASSGRGLSTDTQYF. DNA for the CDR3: TGTGCCAGCAGTGGCAGGGGGTTGAGCACAGATACGCAGTATTTT.